This paragraph covers one T cell receptor (beta chain) sequence. The specificity of this receptor is unknown. Nothing much larger sits one base from this clone, and base qualities are not available. TCRbeta CDR3 regions were amplified from genomic DNA using the immunoSEQ Assay, a bias-controlled multiplex PCR. The published analysis was carried out like this. Nucleated cell counts per sample were estimated from amplification of reference gene primers within the assay. Sequence reads were collapsed and filtered to measure the absolute abundance of every unique TCRbeta CDR3 rearrangement. For each sample, productive Simpson clonality was calculated as the square root of Simpson's diversity index over productive rearrangements. The clones in this table, taken by TCRdb from immuneACCESS, are in-frame only. Not every clone is retained; where verified, under half of the shortfall comes from an unresolved V gene, and the cause of the rest is unknown. Clone size and V and J calls were adopted from that table, with D and trimming inferred from the DNA. The sample contains just under 90,000 clones, 85% to 95% of them found a single time. The top ten hold 1.5% to 2% of the sample.

The sample is drawn from a study of blood T cell repertoires in COVID-19 (dated by TCRdb to 2018 to 2021). Background on the whole study: Collaborator samples came from the United States, Italy and Spain and covered acute and convalescent phases of COVID-19. The material from the prospective study consisted of cDNA or gDNA derived from T cells, B-cell-depleted T cells, or PBMCs. Subjects who had been exposed to COVID-19, were actively infected with it, or had recovered from it provided the deeply sampled blood TCRbeta repertoires that made up the dataset. The repertoires were made available in a free public database intended to serve as a resource for research on the immune response to SARS-CoV-2. Samples were obtained from the ongoing ImmuneRACE study (first 160 participants) and from 950 to 1,500 subjects provided by 6 global collaborators. A de-identified subject ID, COVID-19 status, age in years and sex were almost always included in the sample metadata. Where available, HLA class I and class II types were taken from metadata supplied by the sample provider and were not determined by assay-based typing. What the study reported, not specific to this receptor: The quantity of clinical and demographic metadata differed by source and by participant and was supplied without curation.

Sequences SGHDN (CDR1) and FVKESK (CDR2) are obtained from the germline V gene. V lost 2 bases and J lost 3 bases, and the count of bases not matched to a germline gene is 7. Including cysteine and phenylalanine, the CDR3 has 16 amino acids. Kept here is only the CDR3 DNA, which spans 48 bases and is read in frame from base 1. Whole blood was collected in K2EDTA tubes by collaborating institutions according to the institutions' own protocols. For TCRbeta analysis, collaborators shipped samples in one of three forms: frozen whole blood, isolated PBMCs, or DNA extracted from either of those sample types.

Sequenced material: peripheral blood. This receptor was taken from a man aged 55-75 years with acute or convalescent COVID-19. The chain is made from TRBV14 and TRBJ2-1, and 7 junction bases match TRBD1. The bases read TGTGCCAGCAGCCAAACAGGGGACAACTACTACAATGAGCAGTTCTTC. Protein translation: CASSQTGDNYYNEQFF.